The TCR beta chain under discussion was sequenced for a study of blood T cells in healthy people across ages (dated by TCRdb to between 2014 and 2017). For the study in its entirety: In model experiments, template switching captured about one uniquely barcoded TCR beta cDNA molecule for every two T cells. To track age-related changes in TCR beta repertoire diversity, the study relied on deep sequencing normalized with unique cDNA molecular identifiers. Donors were grouped into four age groups: young (average roughly 17 years), middle-aged (approximately 41), aged (around 60) and long-lived (roughly 80). To avoid experimental bias, donors of different ages were randomly spread across the sequencing lanes. The study analyzed two additional independent replicas of 1 million unique cDNA reads from the same blood draw for two donors, one aged 18 to 30 and one aged 80 or older.

The paper as a whole reports these results and caveats: Donor CMV infection status was unknown, potentially confounding age-related changes in expanded clonotypes. Compared with the aged group, the long-lived group had more naive CD4+ T cells, fewer expanded clones and increased TCR diversity, suggesting age selection. There was a strong correlation between observed TCR beta diversity and the percentage of naive T cells measured by flow cytometry. Estimates of total diversity based on one million sequenced T cells were regarded as lower bounds and as underestimates. Since profiling was done on bulk unsorted PBMCs, naive and antigen-experienced compartments could not be conclusively compared. As age increased, observed TCR beta diversity per million T cells dropped in a roughly linear way, and a significant reduction was already evident by age roughly 40.

Trimming takes 2 bases from V and 5 bases from J, and the germline ends sit 7 bases apart. According to the germline V gene, CDR1 reads KGHSH and CDR2 reads LQKENI. Its CDR3 holds 13 amino acids, cysteine through phenylalanine. The DNA shown is the 39-base CDR3, in frame from base 1. Note on this clonotype: What antigen it recognizes has not been identified. Base qualities are not at hand, and no much larger clone is one base apart.

The 39 donors, aged about 6 to 95 years, were systemically healthy Caucasian individuals from Russia. Each donor gave around 9 milliliters of peripheral blood, collected into EDTA-treated Vacutainer tubes. Ficoll-Paque density-gradient centrifugation was used to isolate PBMCs, with at least 7 million per sample. Trizol reagent was used to extract total RNA from the PBMCs, yielding at least 5.5 micrograms per sample. Naive CD45RAhigh/CD27high T cell percentages were measured by flow cytometry on a PBMC aliquot from every donor. Library creation used 5' RACE. The sequencer was an Illumina HiSeq 2500. A second roughly 6 to 11 cycle PCR used a sample-barcoded 5' primer and a J-beta primer mix. A template-switch 5' adaptor carrying 12 random nucleotides introduced a unique molecular identifier onto each TCR beta cDNA molecule. At least 2.5 million CDR3-containing paired-end reads were obtained from each sample. First-strand cDNA synthesis was performed from all RNA using the Mint cDNA synthesis kit, with priming by a TRBC-specific oligonucleotide. After uracil-DNA glycosylase treatment, a first 18-cycle PCR used universal primers M1SS and BC2_uni_R on all cDNA. Concerning the study's data processing: Each sample was normalized by randomly selecting 1 million high-quality reads, each carrying a distinct molecular identifier. Instead of being binned into consensus sequences, reads with shared molecular identifiers were discarded. MiTCR, set to a Q25 quality threshold and the strictest error-elimination algorithm, was used for CDR3 identification, clonotype clustering and error correction. A nonparametric unseen species model with Euler transformation was used to estimate a lower bound on total TCR beta diversity. TCRdb passed the public sequencing reads through fastp at Q25 and MiXCR, retaining productive beta sequences. Here each entry gathers all rows of one CDR3 protein and keeps the most common genes and DNA. TCRdb, not the original authors, processed these V and J calls. Present in this sample are 1.5 million to 2 million distinct CDR3 sequences, under 30% of which were seen just once. Over 7% of the sample is taken by the ten largest.

The origin of this receptor is a woman in her 30s in good health. Sequencing was done on a sample of blood. The rearranged chain carries TRBV18 and TRBJ2-1; no confident D gene assignment can be made. In nucleotide form, the sequence is TGTGCCAGCTCACCAGAGTTGGACAATGAGCAGTTCTTC. This sequence encodes CASSPELDNEQFF. The CDR3, completed at both ends by the reference TRBV18 and TRBJ2-1 genes, gives the full variable domain NAGVMQNPRHLVRRRGQEARLRCSPMKGHSHVYWYRQLPEEGLKFMVYLQKENIIDESGMPKERFSAEFPKEGPSILRIQQVVRGDSAAYFCASSPELDNEQFFGPGTRLTVL.